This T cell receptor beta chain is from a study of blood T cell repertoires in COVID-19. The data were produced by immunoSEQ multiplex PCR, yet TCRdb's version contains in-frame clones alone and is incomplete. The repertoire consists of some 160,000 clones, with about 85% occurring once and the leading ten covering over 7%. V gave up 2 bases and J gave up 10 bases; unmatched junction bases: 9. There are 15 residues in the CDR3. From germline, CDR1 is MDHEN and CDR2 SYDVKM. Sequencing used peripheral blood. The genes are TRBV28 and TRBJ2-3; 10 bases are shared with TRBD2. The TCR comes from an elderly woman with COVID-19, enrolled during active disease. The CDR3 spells CASSLGTSAPGAQYF. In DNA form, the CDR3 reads TGTGCCAGCAGTTTAGGGACTAGCGCCCCCGGGGCGCAGTATTTT.